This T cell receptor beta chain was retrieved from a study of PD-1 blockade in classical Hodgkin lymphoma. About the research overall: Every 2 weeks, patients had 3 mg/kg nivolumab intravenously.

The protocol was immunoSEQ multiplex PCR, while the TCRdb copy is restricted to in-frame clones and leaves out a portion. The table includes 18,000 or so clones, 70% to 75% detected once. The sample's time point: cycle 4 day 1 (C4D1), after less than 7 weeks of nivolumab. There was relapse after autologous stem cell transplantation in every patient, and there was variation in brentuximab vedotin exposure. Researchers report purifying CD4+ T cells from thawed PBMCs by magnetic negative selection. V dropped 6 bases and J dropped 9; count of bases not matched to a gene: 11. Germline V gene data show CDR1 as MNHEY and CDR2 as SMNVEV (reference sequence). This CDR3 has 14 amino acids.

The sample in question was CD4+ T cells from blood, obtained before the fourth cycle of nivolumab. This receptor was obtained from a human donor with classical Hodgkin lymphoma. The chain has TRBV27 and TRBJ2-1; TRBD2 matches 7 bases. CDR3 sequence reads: CASRPSAGVGEQFF. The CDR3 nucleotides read TGTGCCAGCAGACCCTCTGCGGGAGTAGGTGAGCAGTTCTTC.